Listed here are 2 T cell receptor beta chains from one sample, sequenced in a study of cytomegalovirus exposure and HLA in healthy donors (TCRdb year 2017). Receptor libraries were prepared by the immunoSEQ multiplex PCR assay. A mixture of 60 forward primers for TCR Vbeta segments and 13 reverse primers for TCR Jbeta segments was used in the multiplex PCR. Entries here come from immuneACCESS through TCRdb and include only in-frame sequences with V and J called. Some clones fail to appear in such tables; in the studies checked, an unresolved V gene covers under half of the shortfall, and the cause of the remainder is unknown. The sample records some 100,000 clones, about 79% of which are singletons. The ten largest account for 2% to 2.5% of the sample. Material: PBMCs. The receptors shown here come from a human donor in good health.

Sample share makes this clone medium-sized. The chain joins TRBV6-5 to TRBJ1-1, with D perhaps matching TRBD1 (6 bases). The CDR3 consists of 14 residues. Between the trimmed V and J ends, which lost 0 bases and 7 bases, there was a span of 12 bases. The germline V gene encodes CDR1 MNHEY and CDR2 SVGAGI. Written as DNA, the CDR3 is TGTGCCAGCAGTTACTCTCCGGGACATAATGAAGCTTTCTTT. Its protein product is CASSYSPGHNEAFF.

This clone was detected a few times. The chain employs TRBV9 and TRBJ1-1, with D unresolved. This CDR3 has 13 residues. Germline V gene lookup returns CDR1 SGDLS and CDR2 YYNGEE. Trimming shortened V by 2 bases and J by 7 bases, and 12 bases separated the two germline ends. CDR3 bases: TGTGCCAGCAGCGTGAAGACAAACGGTGAAGCTTTCTTT. Translating it yields CASSVKTNGEAFF. Variable domain in full (rest from reference TRBV9 and TRBJ1-1): DSGVTQTPKHLITATGQRVTLRCSPRSGDLSVYWYQQSLDQGLQFLIQYYNGEERAKGNILERFSAQQFPDLHSELNLSSLELGDSALYFCASSVKTNGEAFFGQGTRLTVV.